The 24 T cell receptor beta chains below were found in one sample sequenced in a study of CD4+ T cells in melanoma. Profiling relied on immunoSEQ multiplex PCR, and the TCRdb table lists in-frame clones only, not all of them. In the table there are 15,000 to 20,000 clones, about four fifths of which are singletons. Sequencing was done on a sample of cells from a culture (not recorded whether cultured in vitro). All receptors derive from a human donor with melanoma.

The CDR3 here is CASSYDAWGAGELFF. The CDR3 bases are TGTGCCAGCAGTTACGACGCCTGGGGGGCCGGGGAGCTGTTTTTT. The chain links TRBV6-5 to TRBJ2-2; the D gene is possibly TRBD2 (6 bases). The CDR3 loop spans 15 amino acids. V lost 2 bases, J lost 6 bases, and 13 bases lay in between. Germline V CDR1 and CDR2: MNHEY, SVGAGI.

This clone was counted a few times. The chain uses TRBV11-2 and TRBJ1-2; 7 bases align to TRBD1. In germline, CDR1 is SGHAT, CDR2 FQNNGV. CDR3 size: 14 residues. V trimming: 4 bases; J trimming: 8 bases; junction bases outside the gene matches: 10. The CDR3 bases are TGTGCCAGCAGCTCCGATTTACAGGGGTCAGGCTACACCTTC. Protein product: CASSSDLQGSGYTF.

The chain is built from TRBV5-1 and TRBJ2-7; D perhaps matches TRBD2 (5 bases). Germline assignment: CDR1 SGHRS and CDR2 YFSETQ. Trimming took 2 bases from V and 2 from J, leaving 11 bases between them. This CDR3 comprises 14 residues. The CDR3 sequence is CASSFMSGTYEQYF. The CDR3 DNA reads TGCGCCAGCAGCTTTATGAGCGGAACCTACGAGCAGTACTTC.

The rearrangement joins TRBV6-5 to TRBJ2-7; D remains ambiguous. Germline V CDR1 and CDR2: MNHEY, SVGAGI. The CDR3 sequence is 11 residues long. V lost 6 bases and J lost 6, with 9 bases in between. Here the CDR3 reads CASSPGGEQYF. The CDR3 coding sequence is TGTGCCAGCAGCCCGGGTGGCGAGCAGTACTTC.

This clone was seen only a few times. This sequence joins TRBV7-3 and TRBJ2-5; 7 bases are shared with TRBD1. The germline V gene has CDR1 SGHTA and CDR2 FQGTGA. The CDR3 has 15 amino acids. The ends lost 5 bases at V and 1 base at J; junction bases unmatched: 7. The CDR3 here is CASSADGTAQETQYF. The CDR3 nucleotides read TGTGCCAGCAGCGCGGACGGGACAGCCCAAGAGACCCAGTACTTC.

Relative to its sample, this clone is medium-sized. This chain uses TRBV2 with TRBJ1-2, with 7 nucleotides matching TRBD1. The CDR3 sequence is 14 residues long. Trimming at V came to 4 bases and at J to 8 bases, leaving 10 bases not matched to a gene. From germline, CDR1 is SNHLY and CDR2 FYNNEI. The CDR3 nucleotides are TGTGCCAGCAGTGCCCTGGGACAGACAGGCGGCTACACCTTC. It translates to CASSALGQTGGYTF.

The chain recombines TRBV5-6 with TRBJ2-7; D is unresolved. Germline lookup yields CDR1 SGHDT and CDR2 YYEEEE. CDR3 length: 11 amino acids. Between the trimmed V and J ends, which lost 4 bases and 3 bases, there was a span of 5 bases. This CDR3 is CASSGRYEQYF. In nucleotides, the CDR3 is TGTGCCAGCAGCGGGCGCTACGAGCAGTACTTC.

The V gene is TRBV6-5, the J gene TRBJ1-2; 7 nucleotides line up with TRBD1. This CDR3 comprises 14 residues. V shed 8 bases and J 4 bases; nucleotides not matched to a gene: 10. Germline V gene lookup returns CDR1 MNHEY and CDR2 SVGAGI. Here the CDR3 reads CASQKGGFGYGYTF. The CDR3 DNA reads TGTGCCAGCCAGAAAGGGGGCTTTGGCTATGGCTACACCTTC.

This clone has more than one count but fewer than ten. The chain's CDR3 is CASVGALSYEQYF. CDR3 nucleotide sequence: TGTGCCAGCGTGGGCGCGTTGAGCTACGAGCAGTACTTC. The chain has TRBV2 and TRBJ2-7, with no clear D. Per germline, CDR1 SNHLY and CDR2 FYNNEI. V shed 8 bases and J shed 3 bases, with 14 bases lying between them. This CDR3 contains 13 residues. Using reference TRBV2 and TRBJ2-7 for the parts outside the CDR3, the full variable domain is EPEVTQTPSHQVTQMGQEVILRCVPISNHLYFYWYRQILGQKVEFLVSFYNNEISEKSEIFDDQFSVERPDGSNFTLKIRSTKLEDSAMYFCASVGALSYEQYFGPGTRLTVT.

The rearrangement uses TRBV2 and TRBJ1-2; 8 positions agree with TRBD1. This CDR3 region has 14 residues. Germline assignment: CDR1 SNHLY and CDR2 FYNNEI. V lost 6 bases to trimming and J lost 4 bases; unmatched junction nucleotides: 7. The CDR3 spells CASSSGGFAYGYTF. In DNA, the CDR3 is TGTGCCAGCAGCTCAGGGGGCTTCGCCTATGGCTACACCTTC.

The J gene is TRBJ1-4, the V gene TRBV7-9; no firm D call. The ends were cut back, 2 bases at V and 5 bases at J, with 6 bases in the middle. CDR1 is SEHNR and CDR2 is FQNEAQ in the germline V gene (reference sequence). The CDR3 totals 13 residues. CDR3 bases: TGTGCCAGCAGCTTACTTTTAAATGAAAAACTGTTTTTT. Encoded protein: CASSLLLNEKLFF.

V usage is TRBV19 and J usage is TRBJ1-2; D might be TRBD1 (6 bases). CDR1 LNHDA and CDR2 SQIVND come from the germline V gene (reference sequence). Trimming cost V 3 bases and J 3 bases, with 8 bases left between them. This CDR3 is built from 13 residues. This CDR3 reads CASSMAGDYGYTF. CDR3 in DNA: TGTGCCAGTAGTATGGCAGGGGACTATGGCTACACCTTC.

Regarding this clone: The junction departs from germline at one end; a sequencing error may be responsible. V usage is TRBV2 and J usage is TRBJ1-2, with TRBD1 as a possible D gene (5 bases). The germline V gene encodes CDR1 SNHLY and CDR2 FYNNEI. There are 13 residues in the CDR3. The CDR3 here is CASSEGRAYGYTF. For the CDR3, the DNA is TGTGCCAGCAGCGAAGGCAGGGCCTATGGCTACACCTTC.

The V and J genes are TRBV5-8 and TRBJ1-1; D gene uncertain. CDR3 length: 15 amino acids. V lost 0 bases to trimming and J lost 2 bases, with 11 bases between them. Germline CDR1 is SGHTS and CDR2 is YDEGEE. The CDR3 region is CASSLGMGTNTEAFF. The CDR3 DNA reads TGTGCCAGCAGCTTGGGGATGGGTACAAACACTGAAGCTTTCTTT.

J is TRBJ1-1 and V is TRBV14, with 10 positions matching TRBD1. This CDR3 has 15 amino acids. The J segment lost 5 bases and the V segment lost 1 base, leaving 4 bases of the junction unmatched. CDR1 and CDR2 from the germline V gene are SGHDN and FVKESK. The CDR3 DNA reads TGTGCCAGCAGCCAAGGACGGGACAGGGGAACTGAAGCTTTCTTT. This codes for CASSQGRDRGTEAFF. The whole variable domain, filled in from reference TRBV14 and TRBJ1-1, reads EAGVTQFPSHSVIEKGQTVTLRCDPISGHDNLYWYRRVMGKEIKFLLHFVKESKQDESGMPNNRFLAERTGGTYSTLKVQPAELEDSGVYFCASSQGRDRGTEAFFGQGTRLTVV.

This sequence joins TRBV7-8 and TRBJ2-2; possibly TRBD2 for D (6 bases). This CDR3 region has 13 residues. Looked up from germline, CDR1 is SGHVS and CDR2 is FQNEAQ. The V end lost 11 bases, the J end lost 1 base, and 11 bases lay between the germline ends. The CDR3, as DNA: TGTGCCGGGAGGTATCGGAACACCGGGGAGCTGTTTTTT. Its protein is CAGRYRNTGELFF.

For this clone: The identical CDR3 is also encoded by other nucleotide sequences in the sample. In DNA, the CDR3 is TGTGCCAGCAGTTACGGCGGGGGGCTCGGCTACACCTTC. Translating gives CASSYGGGLGYTF. The chain has TRBV6-5 and TRBJ1-2; a possible D gene is TRBD1 (6 bases). V lost 2 bases to trimming and J lost 8 bases, with 12 bases between them. The CDR3 contains 13 residues. From germline, CDR1 is MNHEY and CDR2 SVGAGI.

The CDR3 DNA reads TGTGCCAGTAGGTCCAGCGGGGGGGCAGGTGAGCAGTTCTTC. Protein product: CASRSSGGAGEQFF. The chain joins TRBV19 to TRBJ2-1, with 10 bases aligning to TRBD2. Germline loops: CDR1 LNHDA, CDR2 SQIVND (reference sequence). With 6 bases clipped from V and 9 bases from J, the junction kept 8 bases outside the gene matches. The CDR3 loop spans 14 amino acids.

The chain joins TRBV10-2 to TRBJ1-2; D not resolved. Deletions cut 11 bases from V and 6 bases from J, with 22 bases between. Germline V gene sequence: CDR1 WSHSY, CDR2 SAAADI. This CDR3 spans 14 amino acids. As DNA, the CDR3 is TGCGCCTGCGCCTGGAGGGAGGGCGGAGATGGCTACACCTTC. It is translated as CACAWREGGDGYTF.

This clone was observed a handful of times. The gene calls are TRBV6-1 and TRBJ1-1; D gene uncertain. The CDR3 runs 13 residues. Trimming cost V 1 base and J 4 bases, with 7 bases left between them. Germline V CDR1 and CDR2: MNHNS, SASEGT. This chain's CDR3 is CASSEVRGTEAFF. The DNA for the CDR3 is TGTGCCAGCAGTGAAGTCCGGGGCACTGAAGCTTTCTTT.

This clone was observed a few times. The chain uses TRBV6-5 and TRBJ2-3; the D gene could be TRBD1 or TRBD2 (5 bases each). V was pared by 8 bases and J by 12 bases, with 21 bases between. The CDR3 contains 13 residues. Looked up from germline, CDR1 is MNHEY and CDR2 is SVGAGI. CDR3 DNA sequence: TGTGCCAGCGCTCCGCCCGGGACGCTTTACCAGTATTTT. Translation gives CASAPPGTLYQYF.

The chain joins TRBV20-1 to TRBJ1-2; D is undetermined. Germline CDR1 is DFQATT and CDR2 is SNEGSKA (reference sequence). CDR3 length: 11 residues. Trimming took off 3 bases at V and 6 bases at J, with 8 bases between the two ends. CDR3 bases: TGCAGTGCTAGTTTATGGGATGGCTACACCTTC. Residues: CSASLWDGYTF.

The chain has TRBV5-1 and TRBJ1-2, with TRBD1 matching 8 bases. The V gene's germline CDR1 is SGHRS and CDR2 YFSETQ. The CDR3 length is 15 residues. J gave up 6 bases and V 0 bases, and 7 bases lay outside the gene matches. In nucleotides, the CDR3 is TGCGCCAGCAGCTTGGGGACAGGGTTGAGTGATGGCTACACCTTC. It translates to CASSLGTGLSDGYTF.

This clone was seen only once. The chain couples TRBV9 to TRBJ2-3, with 11 bases aligning to TRBD1. Unmatched junction bases numbered 7, after V lost 4 bases and J lost 6 bases. CDR3 length: 15 amino acids. The germline gives CDR1 SGDLS, CDR2 YYNGEE. CDR3: CASSIGTGGLDTQYF. CDR3 in DNA: TGTGCCAGCAGCATAGGGACAGGGGGATTGGATACGCAGTATTTT.